A selection of T cell receptor beta chains follows, all from one sample in a study of T cells of healthy individuals. TCRdb reprocessed the 5' RACE reads with MiXCR, giving one entry per CDR3 protein. The sample yields tens of thousands of distinct CDR3 sequences, about 15% seen once. Receptors were obtained from a human donor in good health. CDR3s include the opening cysteine and the closing phenylalanine or tryptophan. Each record gives: J gene, D gene, clone size, V gene, CDR3 DNA, CDR3 protein. The D gene is left open where the match is weak. Not all rows give a size; the values are once, few, many and, for expanded clones, a class.

TRBJ2-1	TRBD2	many	TRBV5-8	TGTGCCAGCAGCTTGGCACGAGCGGGGGGGCGTTCCTACAATGAGCAGTTCTTC	CASSLARAGGRSYNEQFF
TRBJ2-2	-	many	TRBV6-2/TRBV6-3	TGTGCCAGCAGCAGTACTTACACCGGGGAGCTGTTTTTT	CASSSTYTGELFF
TRBJ1-5	-	many	TRBV2	TGTGCCAGCAGTTTGGGAGGGGATAGCAATCAGCCCCAGCATTTT	CASSLGGDSNQPQHF
TRBJ1-2	-	many	TRBV29-1	TGCAGCGTTGGGAGGCAGGGCGGTGGCTACACCTTC	CSVGRQGGGYTF
TRBJ1-5	-	many	TRBV20-1	TGCAGTGCTAGAGTTTATAGCAATCAGCCCCAGCATTTT	CSARVYSNQPQHF
TRBJ2-2	TRBD2	-	TRBV5-4	TGTGCCAGCAGCCGGAGCGGGAGTTACACCGGGGAGCTGTTTTTT	CASSRSGSYTGELFF
TRBJ2-5	-	-	TRBV20-1	TGCAGTGCTACCTCCGGGGGAGGGGGCGCCATGAAGACCCAGTACTTC	CSATSGGGGAMKTQYF
TRBJ2-7	TRBD2	few	TRBV5-1	TGCGCCAGCAGTTCGCCGACTAGCGGACCCTACGAGCAGTACTTC	CASSSPTSGPYEQYF
TRBJ2-3	TRBD2	few	TRBV30	TGTGCTGGGGACTATGGCGGGAGCGCAGATACGCAGTATTTT	CAGDYGGSADTQYF
TRBJ2-7	TRBD1	-	TRBV7-2	TGTGCCAGCAGCTCCGGGACAGGATTGTCCTACGAGCAGTACTTC	CASSSGTGLSYEQYF
TRBJ1-1	TRBD1	-	TRBV12-3/TRBV12-4	TGTGCCAGCAGTTTAGGGGGTCAGGGGGCCACTGAAGCTTTCTTT	CASSLGGQGATEAFF
TRBJ1-5	TRBD1	many	TRBV12-5	TGTGCTAGTGGTCCCTACTCGGAGGGGGACAGGGGGAGTCAGCCCCAGCATTTT	CASGPYSEGDRGSQPQHF
TRBJ2-1	-	many	TRBV12-3/TRBV12-4	TGTGCCAGCAGTTTGGGGCGGGGCGAGCAGTTCTTC	CASSLGRGEQFF
TRBJ1-3	TRBD1	-	TRBV7-2	TGTGCCAGCAGCTCCACAGGGGGCTCTGGAAACACCATATATTTT	CASSSTGGSGNTIYF
TRBJ2-6	TRBD1	-	TRBV20-1	TGCAGTGCTAGAAGCTGGGACAGGGCCTCTGGGGCCAACGTCCTGACTTTC	CSARSWDRASGANVLTF
TRBJ2-5	-	-	TRBV7-2	TGTGCCAGCAGCTTAGCACAGAAGGGGACCCAGTACTTC	CASSLAQKGTQYF
TRBJ2-5	TRBD2	few	TRBV7-2	TGTGCCAGCAGCTGGACTAGCGGCGAGACCCAGTACTTC	CASSWTSGETQYF
TRBJ1-2	-	-	TRBV21-1	TGTGCCAGCAGCAAAGTCGATTCTGGCTACACCTTC	CASSKVDSGYTF
TRBJ1-1	TRBD1	-	TRBV5-5	TGTGCCAGCACGGGACAGGGGGCATTCACTGAAGCTTTCTTT	CASTGQGAFTEAFF
TRBJ1-2	-	many	TRBV7-9	TGTGCCAGCAGCTTTCGGGCCGGCCAGGGCTATGGCTACACCTTC	CASSFRAGQGYGYTF
TRBJ1-5	-	many	TRBV29-1	TGCAGCGTTGCTTCGGGCACTGATCAGCCCCAGCATTTT	CSVASGTDQPQHF
TRBJ1-5	-	-	TRBV12-3/TRBV12-4	TGTGCCAGCGGAAGGGAGGAACTCAATCAGCCCCAGCATTTT	CASGREELNQPQHF
TRBJ1-1	TRBD1	-	TRBV29-1	TGCAGCGTTAAGGGGGCAGGCATGAACACTGAAGCTTTCTTT	CSVKGAGMNTEAFF
TRBJ2-5	-	-	TRBV20-1	TGCAGTGTTCGCGTGGGGCGGCTCTGGGAGACCCAGTACTTC	CSVRVGRLWETQYF
TRBJ1-2	-	-	TRBV9	TGTGCCAGCAGCCCACAAACGGGCAGGGTCGGCTACACCTTC	CASSPQTGRVGYTF
TRBJ2-1	TRBD2	few	TRBV20-1	TGCAGTGCTAGAGACCTAGCGGGAGTCCGCCTCAATGAGCAGTTCTTC	CSARDLAGVRLNEQFF
TRBJ1-1	-	few	TRBV9	TGTGCCAGCAGCGTAGGACAGACCCTGAGGCAAAACACTGAAGCTTTCTTT	CASSVGQTLRQNTEAFF
TRBJ1-5	-	many	TRBV12-3/TRBV12-4	TGTGCCAGCAGTTTCGGTCAGGGCACAGATCAGCCCCAGCATTTT	CASSFGQGTDQPQHF
TRBJ1-5	-	many	TRBV27	TGTGCCAGCAGTTTAACGGGGCCTAATCAGCCCCAGCATTTT	CASSLTGPNQPQHF
TRBJ2-1	-	-	TRBV20-1	TGCAGTGCTAGAGATCCAGCCAAGGTCCCCAATGAGCAGTTCTTC	CSARDPAKVPNEQFF
TRBJ1-3	-	-	TRBV7-9	TGTGCCAGCAGCTTAGTGGGGACGGACCTCTCTGGAAACACCATATATTTT	CASSLVGTDLSGNTIYF
TRBJ2-3	TRBD2	-	TRBV7-7	TGTGCCAGCAGCTTAGGCCTAGCGGTGACAGATACGCAGTATTTT	CASSLGLAVTDTQYF
TRBJ2-5	TRBD2	-	TRBV29-1	TGCAGCGTTGGACTTGGGGGACTAGCGGGAGAGACCCAGTACTTC	CSVGLGGLAGETQYF
TRBJ2-7	-	few	TRBV20-1	TGCAGTGCTAGAGATCAGGGTTCCCGGTACGAGCAGTACTTC	CSARDQGSRYEQYF
TRBJ1-5	-	-	TRBV2	TGTGCCAGCAGGAGGACGATGGGCAGCAATCAGCCCCAGCATTTT	CASRRTMGSNQPQHF
TRBJ2-3	-	many	TRBV9	TGTGCCAGCAGCGCCGGATATAGCGGCCTATCCACAGATACGCAGTATTTT	CASSAGYSGLSTDTQYF
TRBJ1-2	-	-	TRBV7-9	TGTGCCAGCAGCTTAAGTGGCTACACCTTC	CASSLSGYTF
TRBJ2-7	-	many	TRBV5-1	TGCGCCAGCAGCTTAAAACTGGGCTCCTACGAGCAGTACTTC	CASSLKLGSYEQYF
TRBJ1-2	-	many	TRBV20-1	TGCAGTGCAGCCCCGACAGGTCTGGGAGGCTATGGCTACACCTTC	CSAAPTGLGGYGYTF
TRBJ1-1	-	many	TRBV3-1	TGTGCCAGCAGCCAAGATCGACTTGGGGGGAATTCACGGTGGGACACTGAAGCTTTCTTT	CASSQDRLGGNSRWDTEAFF
TRBJ2-1	TRBD1	few	TRBV5-4	TGTGCCAGCAGTTCCCGGGACAGGGGCCCATACAATGAGCAGTTCTTC	CASSSRDRGPYNEQFF
TRBJ2-7	TRBD1	many	TRBV6-1	TGTGCCAGCAGCACCGGACAGGCCCCGAGTTACGAGCAGTACTTC	CASSTGQAPSYEQYF
TRBJ2-5	-	few	TRBV2	TGTGCCAGCAGCCGGGACAACCAAGAGACCCAGTACTTC	CASSRDNQETQYF
TRBJ2-1	-	few	TRBV6-5	TGTGCCAGCAGGAAGGACTATTACAATGAGCAGTTCTTC	CASRKDYYNEQFF
TRBJ2-1	TRBD1	-	TRBV7-2	TGTGCCAGCAGCCCGTGGGGACAGAGCTCCTACAATGAGCAGTTCTTC	CASSPWGQSSYNEQFF